This T cell receptor beta chain was captured by sequencing in a study of lymphopenia after photon versus proton radiotherapy. Data came from immunoSEQ multiplex PCR; TCRdb stores just in-frame clones and leaves some out. The data hold roughly 30,000 clones, with roughly 89% observed a single time. Germline CDR1 and CDR2: SNHLY and FYNNEI. V gave up 7 bases and J gave up 1 base, with 7 bases separating them. The CDR3 runs 13 residues. About this clone itself: No antigen is known for it.

Study results and limitations: After the lymphocyte nadir, photon-treated repertoires showed oligoclonal expansion, especially of CD8+ Temra cells. Proton therapy kept repertoires fairly stable, unlike photons, which gained effector/memory cells. In patients who died, overall survival fell as post-nadir TCR diversity dropped more. Authors raise, but do not show, better survival with proton therapy.

The chain joins TRBV2 to TRBJ2-2; D perhaps matches TRBD2 (5 bases). This specimen consisted of peripheral blood, obtained from a patient treated with proton-based radiotherapy. The clonotype originates from a woman between 55 and 75 years old with cholangiocarcinoma. Some clones in this sample may be carry-over from other donors' samples. The CDR3 reads CASTRENTGELFF. The CDR3 DNA reads as TGTGCCAGCACCCGGGAGAACACCGGGGAGCTGTTTTTT.